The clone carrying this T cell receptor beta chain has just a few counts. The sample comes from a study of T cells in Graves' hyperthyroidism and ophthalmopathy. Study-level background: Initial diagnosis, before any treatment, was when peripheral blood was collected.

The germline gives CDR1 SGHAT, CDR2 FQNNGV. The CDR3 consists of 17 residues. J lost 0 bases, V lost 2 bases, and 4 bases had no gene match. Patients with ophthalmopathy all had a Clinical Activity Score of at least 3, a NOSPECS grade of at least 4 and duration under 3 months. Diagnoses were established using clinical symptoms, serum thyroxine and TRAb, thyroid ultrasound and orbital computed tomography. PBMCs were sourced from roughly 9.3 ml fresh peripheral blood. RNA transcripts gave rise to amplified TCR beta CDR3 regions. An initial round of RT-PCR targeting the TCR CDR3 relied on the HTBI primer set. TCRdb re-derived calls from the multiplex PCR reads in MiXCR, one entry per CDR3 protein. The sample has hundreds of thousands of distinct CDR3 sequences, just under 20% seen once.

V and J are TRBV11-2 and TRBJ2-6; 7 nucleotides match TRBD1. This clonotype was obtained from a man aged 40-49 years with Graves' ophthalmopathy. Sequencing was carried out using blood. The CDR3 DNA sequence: TGTGCCAGCAGCTTAACGACAGGGACCTCTGGGGCCAACGTCCTGACTTTC. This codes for CASSLTTGTSGANVLTF. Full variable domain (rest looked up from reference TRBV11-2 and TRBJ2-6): EAGVAQSPRYKIIEKRQSVAFWCNPISGHATLYWYQQILGQGPKLLIQFQNNGVVDDSQLPKDRFSAERLKGVDSTLKIQPAKLEDSAVYLCASSLTTGTSGANVLTFGAGSRLTVL.